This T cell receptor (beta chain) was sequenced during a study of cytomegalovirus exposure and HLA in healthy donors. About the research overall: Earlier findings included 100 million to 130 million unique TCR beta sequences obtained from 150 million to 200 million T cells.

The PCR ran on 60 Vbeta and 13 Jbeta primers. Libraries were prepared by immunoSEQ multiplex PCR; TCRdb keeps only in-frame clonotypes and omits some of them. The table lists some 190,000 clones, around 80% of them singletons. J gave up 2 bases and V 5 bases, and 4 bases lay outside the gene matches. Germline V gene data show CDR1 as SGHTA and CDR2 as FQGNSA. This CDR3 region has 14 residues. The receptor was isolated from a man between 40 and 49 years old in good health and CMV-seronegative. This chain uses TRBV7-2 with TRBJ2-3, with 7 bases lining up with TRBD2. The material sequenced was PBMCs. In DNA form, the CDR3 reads TGTGCCAGCAGCCCAAGCGGGGCCACAGATACGCAGTATTTT. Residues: CASSPSGATDTQYF. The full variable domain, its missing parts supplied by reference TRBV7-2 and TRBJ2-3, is GAGVSQSPSNKVTEKGKDVELRCDPISGHTALYWYRQSLGQGLEFLIYFQGNSAPDKSGLPSDRFSAERTGGSVSTLTIQRTQQEDSAVYLCASSPSGATDTQYFGPGTRLTVL.